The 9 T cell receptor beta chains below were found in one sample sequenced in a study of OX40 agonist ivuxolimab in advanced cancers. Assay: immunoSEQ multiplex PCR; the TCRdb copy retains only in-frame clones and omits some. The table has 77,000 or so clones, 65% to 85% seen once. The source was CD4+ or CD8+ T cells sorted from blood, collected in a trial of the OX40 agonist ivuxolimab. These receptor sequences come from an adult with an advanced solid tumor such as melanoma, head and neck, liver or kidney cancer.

CDR3 sequence reads: CASSLESNSFF. The CDR3 DNA reads as TGTGCCAGCAGCTTGGAGTCGAATTCTTTCTTT. The chain couples TRBV5-6 to TRBJ1-1; no clear D gene. CDR1 is SGHDT and CDR2 is YYEEEE in the germline V gene. Trimming pared 0 bases from V and 12 bases from J, leaving 9 bases between. CDR3 length: 11 amino acids. Full variable domain (missing parts from reference TRBV5-6 and TRBJ1-1): DAGVTQSPTHLIKTRGQQVTLRCSPKSGHDTVSWYQQALGQGPQFIFQYYEEEERQRGNFPDRFSGHQFPNYSSELNVNALLLGDSALYLCASSLESNSFFGQGTRLTVV.

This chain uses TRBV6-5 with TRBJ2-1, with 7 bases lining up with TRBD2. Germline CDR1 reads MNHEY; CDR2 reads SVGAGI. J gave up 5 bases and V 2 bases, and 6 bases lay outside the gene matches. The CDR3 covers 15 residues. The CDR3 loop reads CASSYGQGGNNEQFF. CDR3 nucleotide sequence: TGTGCCAGCAGTTACGGGCAGGGAGGGAACAATGAGCAGTTCTTC.

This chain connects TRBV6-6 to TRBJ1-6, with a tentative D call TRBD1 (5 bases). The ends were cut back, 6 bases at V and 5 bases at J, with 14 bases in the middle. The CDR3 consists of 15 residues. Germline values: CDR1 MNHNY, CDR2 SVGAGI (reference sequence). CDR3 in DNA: TGTGCCAGCAGAACTCCGGGACGGAATAATTCACCCCTCCACTTT. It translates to CASRTPGRNNSPLHF.

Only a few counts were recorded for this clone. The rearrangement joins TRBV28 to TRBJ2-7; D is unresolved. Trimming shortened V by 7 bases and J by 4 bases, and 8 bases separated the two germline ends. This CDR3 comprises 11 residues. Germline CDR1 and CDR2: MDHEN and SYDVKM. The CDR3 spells CASTNRYEQYF. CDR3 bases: TGTGCCAGCACCAACCGTTACGAGCAGTACTTC.

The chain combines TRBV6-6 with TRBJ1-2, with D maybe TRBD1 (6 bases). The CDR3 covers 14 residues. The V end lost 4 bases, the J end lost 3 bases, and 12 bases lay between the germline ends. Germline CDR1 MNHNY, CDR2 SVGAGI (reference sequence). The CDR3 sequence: CASSSKQGYYGYTF. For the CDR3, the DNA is TGTGCCAGCAGTTCAAAACAGGGCTACTATGGCTACACCTTC.

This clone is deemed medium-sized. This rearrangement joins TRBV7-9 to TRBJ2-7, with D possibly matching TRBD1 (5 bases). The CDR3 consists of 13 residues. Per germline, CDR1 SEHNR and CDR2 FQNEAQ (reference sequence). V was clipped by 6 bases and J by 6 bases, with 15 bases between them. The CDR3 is CASSRTTGFEQYF. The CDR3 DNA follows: TGTGCCAGCAGTCGAACTACAGGATTCGAGCAGTACTTC.

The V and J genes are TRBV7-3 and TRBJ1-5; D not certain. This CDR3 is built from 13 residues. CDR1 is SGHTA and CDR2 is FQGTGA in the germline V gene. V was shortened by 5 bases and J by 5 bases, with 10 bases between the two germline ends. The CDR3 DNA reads TGTGCCAGCAGCCCGGGCCCGGATCAGCCCCAGCATTTT. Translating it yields CASSPGPDQPQHF.

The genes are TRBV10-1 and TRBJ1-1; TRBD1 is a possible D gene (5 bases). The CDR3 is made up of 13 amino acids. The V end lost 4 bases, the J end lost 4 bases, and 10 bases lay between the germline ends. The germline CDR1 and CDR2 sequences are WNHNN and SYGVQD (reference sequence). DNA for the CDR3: TGCGCCAGCAGTGTGGGGGGAGGCACTGAAGCTTTCTTT. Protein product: CASSVGGGTEAFF.

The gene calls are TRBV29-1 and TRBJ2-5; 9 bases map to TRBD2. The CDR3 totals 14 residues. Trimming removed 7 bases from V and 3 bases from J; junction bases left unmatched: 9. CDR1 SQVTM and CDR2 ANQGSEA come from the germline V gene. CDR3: CSANGLAQEETQYF. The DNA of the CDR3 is TGCAGCGCGAACGGACTAGCGCAGGAAGAGACCCAGTACTTC.